This T cell receptor (beta chain) is drawn from a study of blood T cell repertoires in COVID-19. Whole-study context: The United States, Italy and Spain were the sources of the acute and convalescent COVID-19 samples. Nucleic acid was either cDNA or gDNA, and it came from T cells, B-cell-depleted T cells, or PBMCs.

Study processing details: Scientists estimated how many nucleated cells there were by amplifying reference gene primers. Sequencing used immunoSEQ multiplex PCR; TCRdb keeps in-frame clones, though not all of them. The DNA gave D and trimming, while V, J and clone size come from that table. The sample has approximately 91,000 clones; roughly three quarters are singletons. CDR3 length: 15 amino acids. Germline CDR1 reads LGHNA; CDR2 reads YNFKEQ. Trimming took off 0 bases at V and 3 bases at J, with 11 bases between the two ends. The sample was peripheral blood. The receptor comes from a woman at least 80 years old with acute or convalescent COVID-19. This sequence joins TRBV4-2 and TRBJ1-1; tentative D call: TRBD1 (6 bases). The CDR3 sequence is CASSQDWRGHTEAFF. The CDR3 bases are TGTGCCAGCAGCCAAGATTGGCGGGGGCACACTGAAGCTTTCTTT.